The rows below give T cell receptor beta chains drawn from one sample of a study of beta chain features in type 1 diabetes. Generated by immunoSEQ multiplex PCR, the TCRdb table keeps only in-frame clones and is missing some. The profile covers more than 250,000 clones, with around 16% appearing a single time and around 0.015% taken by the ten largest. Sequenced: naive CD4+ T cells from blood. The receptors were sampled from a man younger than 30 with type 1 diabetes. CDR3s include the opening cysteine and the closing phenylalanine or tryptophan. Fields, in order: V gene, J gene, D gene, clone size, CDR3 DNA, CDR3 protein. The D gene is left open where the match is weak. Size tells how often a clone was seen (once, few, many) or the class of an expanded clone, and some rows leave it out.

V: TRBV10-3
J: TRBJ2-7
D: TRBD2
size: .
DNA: TGTGCCACGGGCGGGCTAGCGGATCCCTACGAGCAGTACTTC
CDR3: CATGGLADPYEQYF

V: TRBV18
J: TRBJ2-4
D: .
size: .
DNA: TGTGCCAGCTCACCAGGTCGCGGAGAGGGCCTACAAAACATTCAGTACTTC
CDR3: CASSPGRGEGLQNIQYF

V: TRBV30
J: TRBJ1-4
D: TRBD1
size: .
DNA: TGTGCCTGGGGACAGGGTAGAGATAAACTGTTTTTT
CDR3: CAWGQGRDKLFF

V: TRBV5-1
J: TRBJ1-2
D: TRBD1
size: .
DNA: TGCGCCAGCAGTATTGCGGGACAGGTTTCGGGGGGCTACACCTTC
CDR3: CASSIAGQVSGGYTF

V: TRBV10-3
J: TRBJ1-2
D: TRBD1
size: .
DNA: TGTGCCATCAGTGAGCCGAACAGGGGGAACGTCGACTATGGCTACACCTTC
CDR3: CAISEPNRGNVDYGYTF

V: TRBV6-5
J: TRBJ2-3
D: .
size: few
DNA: TGTGCCAGCACTCCGGGGAGCACAGATACGCAGTATTTT
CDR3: CASTPGSTDTQYF

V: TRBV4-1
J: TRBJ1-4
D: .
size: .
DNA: TGCGCCAGCAGCCCCCCGGGGACTAATGAAAAACTGTTTTTT
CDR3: CASSPPGTNEKLFF

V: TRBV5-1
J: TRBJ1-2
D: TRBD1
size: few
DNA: TGCGCCAGCAGCTTGGGGCAGGGGGTCGGCTACACCTTC
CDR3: CASSLGQGVGYTF

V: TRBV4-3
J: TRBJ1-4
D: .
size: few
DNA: TGCGCCAGCAGCCACGACCCGGAGAGTCTGTTTTTT
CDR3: CASSHDPESLFF

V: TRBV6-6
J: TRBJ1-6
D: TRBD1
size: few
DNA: TGTGCCAGCAGTTATGACAGGGGGAATTCACCCCTCCACTTT
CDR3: CASSYDRGNSPLHF

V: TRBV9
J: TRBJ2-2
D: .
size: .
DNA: TGTGCCAGCAGGCCCGGGGTGGACACCGGGGAGCTGTTTTTT
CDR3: CASRPGVDTGELFF

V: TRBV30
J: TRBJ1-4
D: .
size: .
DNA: TGTGCCTGGGGTCGCGATGAAAAACTGTTTTTT
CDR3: CAWGRDEKLFF

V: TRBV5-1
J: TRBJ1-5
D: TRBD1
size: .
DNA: TGCGCCAGCAGCTTCCAGGGGGCCGATCAGCCCCAGCATTTT
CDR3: CASSFQGADQPQHF

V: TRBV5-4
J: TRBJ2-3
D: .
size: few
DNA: TGTGCCAGCAGCCCCAGCGGAGGGGCGCAAACAGATACGCAGTATTTT
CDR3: CASSPSGGAQTDTQYF

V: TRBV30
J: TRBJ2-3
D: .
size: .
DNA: TGTGCCTGGAACGGCGGGGTAACCACAGATACGCAGTATTTT
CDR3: CAWNGGVTTDTQYF

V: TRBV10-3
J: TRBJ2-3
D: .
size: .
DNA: TGTGCCATCAGAACGGAGGGAGATACGCAGTATTTT
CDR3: CAIRTEGDTQYF

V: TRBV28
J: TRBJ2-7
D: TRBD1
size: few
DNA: TGTGCCAGCAGTTTATTTGGGACAGGGACCTACGAGCAGTACTTC
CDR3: CASSLFGTGTYEQYF

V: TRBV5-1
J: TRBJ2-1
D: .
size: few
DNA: TGCGCCAGCAGCCCGGGAACGCCCTACAATGAGCAGTTCTTC
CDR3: CASSPGTPYNEQFF

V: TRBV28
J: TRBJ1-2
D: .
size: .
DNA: TGTGCCAGCAACCAGTTGTATGGCTACACCTTC
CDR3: CASNQLYGYTF

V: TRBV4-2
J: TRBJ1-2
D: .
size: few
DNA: TGTGCCAGCAGCCAAGAGGGTGATCGGGGGAACTATGGCTACACCTTC
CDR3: CASSQEGDRGNYGYTF

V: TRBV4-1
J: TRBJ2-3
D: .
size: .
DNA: TGCGCCAGCAGCCAAGAAGTCGGAGTCAGCACAGATACGCAGTATTTT
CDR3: CASSQEVGVSTDTQYF

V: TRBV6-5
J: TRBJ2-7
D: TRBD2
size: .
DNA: TGTGCCAGCAGTTACCAGCGGGGGGGCTACGAGCAGTACTTC
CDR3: CASSYQRGGYEQYF

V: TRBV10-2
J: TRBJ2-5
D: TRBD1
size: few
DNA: TGCGCCAGCAGTGACAGGACAGGAGAGACCCAGTACTTC
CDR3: CASSDRTGETQYF